Listed here are 15 T cell receptor beta chains from one sample, sequenced in a study of blood T cell repertoires in COVID-19. Produced via immunoSEQ multiplex PCR; TCRdb's table is partial and in-frame only. Of more than 250,000 clones listed, around 86% are singletons. Sample: PBMCs or T cells enriched from blood (not recorded which). The receptor source for this set is a woman aged 18-29 years who had recovered from COVID-19.

This chain links TRBV19 with TRBJ2-3, with 8 positions matching TRBD2. The V gene's germline CDR1 is LNHDA and CDR2 SQIVND (reference sequence). The CDR3 consists of 14 residues. Trimming cost V 6 bases and J 0 bases; bases outside gene matches: 2. CDR3 sequence: CASRASGSTDTQYF. CDR3 nucleotides: TGTGCCAGTAGAGCTAGCGGGAGCACAGATACGCAGTATTTT.

The V call is TRBV25-1, the J call TRBJ2-1, with 14 bases identical to TRBD2. This CDR3 has 17 amino acids. Trimming removed 1 base from V and 12 bases from J; junction bases left unmatched: 11. Germline V gene lookup returns CDR1 MGHDK and CDR2 SYGVNS. CDR3 residues: CASSELYTGLAGEVQFF. CDR3 DNA sequence: TGTGCCAGCAGTGAATTGTATACGGGACTAGCGGGAGAGGTGCAGTTCTTC.

V usage is TRBV27 and J usage is TRBJ2-1, with a weak D call TRBD2 (5 bases). The CDR3 has 16 residues. V lost 5 bases to trimming and J lost 3 bases, with 17 bases between them. Germline-derived CDR1 and CDR2 are MNHEY and SMNVEV (reference sequence). The CDR3 loop is CASSVITARDYNEQFF. CDR3 DNA: TGTGCCAGCAGTGTCATAACAGCGAGGGACTACAATGAGCAGTTCTTC.

The chain links TRBV3-1 (or the pseudogene TRBV3-2) to TRBJ1-2; TRBD1 matches at 8 bases. Germline V CDR1 and CDR2: LGHDT, YNNKEL (reference sequence). The CDR3 has 16 residues. With V trimmed by 2 bases and J by 4 bases, 9 bases remained unmatched. CDR3 in amino acids: CASSQPYRTGTYGYTF. In nucleotides, the CDR3 is TGTGCCAGCAGCCAACCGTACCGGACAGGGACCTATGGCTACACCTTC.

This sequence joins TRBV2 and TRBJ1-1; 7 bases are shared with TRBD1. The trim removed 7 bases at V and 0 bases at J, leaving 2 bases unmatched. CDR3 length: 13 residues. The V gene's germline CDR1 is SNHLY and CDR2 FYNNEI. The CDR3 region is CASKGALNTEAFF. CDR3 DNA sequence: TGTGCCAGCAAGGGGGCGTTGAACACTGAAGCTTTCTTT.

The chain is built from TRBV18 and TRBJ2-1; no firm D call. The CDR3 is 20 amino acids. Germline V lookup: CDR1 KGHSH, CDR2 LQKENI. The V end was cut by 0 bases, the J end by 1 base, with 22 bases between. The CDR3 nucleotides are TGTGCCAGCTCACCACCTCCGAGCTTACGTCCCACTTGGTCCTACAATGAGCAGTTCTTC. Protein product: CASSPPPSLRPTWSYNEQFF.

This rearrangement joins TRBV4-1 to TRBJ2-7; D is unclear. Per germline, CDR1 MGHRA and CDR2 YSYEKL. Trimming took 0 bases from V and 5 from J, leaving 11 bases between them. This CDR3 has 14 amino acids. The CDR3 here is CASSQDRFFHEQYF. The CDR3, as DNA: TGCGCCAGCAGCCAAGACAGGTTCTTTCACGAGCAGTACTTC.

This chain uses TRBV4-1 with TRBJ2-3, with 10 bases identical to TRBD1. The CDR3 consists of 17 residues. Germline trimming cut 3 bases from V and 4 bases from J; bases unmatched to any gene: 10. In germline, CDR1 is MGHRA, CDR2 YSYEKL. In DNA, the CDR3 is TGCGCCAGCAGCCAGGACCCGGACAGGGGGAAGGCAGATACGCAGTATTTT. This sequence encodes CASSQDPDRGKADTQYF.

The chain couples TRBV28 to TRBJ1-4; 7 bases map to TRBD1. Germline CDR1 is MDHEN and CDR2 is SYDVKM. This CDR3 has 17 amino acids. V lost 0 bases, J lost 8 bases, and 12 bases stayed unmatched. CDR3 bases: TGTGCCAGCAGTTTATGGTCGATACAGGGGCCTAGAGAAAAACTGTTTTTT. Its translation is CASSLWSIQGPREKLFF.

The gene calls are TRBV7-9 and TRBJ2-5; 8 nucleotides match TRBD1. Looked up from germline, CDR1 is SEHNR and CDR2 is FQNEAQ (reference sequence). This CDR3 is built from 14 residues. With 5 bases clipped from V and 5 bases from J, the junction kept 7 bases outside the gene matches. The CDR3 sequence: CASSTRTGTETQYF. The CDR3 nucleotides read TGTGCCAGCAGCACTCGGACAGGGACGGAGACCCAGTACTTC.

V is TRBV12-3 or TRBV12-4 and J is TRBJ2-5, with D unresolved. Trimming left V 2 bases short and J 5 bases short, with 9 bases between. The length of the CDR3 is 13 residues. CDR3 region: CASSLTKLETQYF. Here the CDR3 DNA reads TGTGCCAGCAGTTTAACTAAATTGGAGACCCAGTACTTC.

J is TRBJ1-2 and V is TRBV2; a weak D match, TRBD1 (5 bases). V was clipped by 8 bases and J by 1 base, with 11 bases between them. The germline V gene has CDR1 SNHLY and CDR2 FYNNEI. This CDR3 has 13 amino acids. In DNA, the CDR3 is TGTGCCAGCGCCCCCCAGGGTAACTATGGCTACACCTTC. Its protein product is CASAPQGNYGYTF.

The genes are TRBV27 and TRBJ1-1; TRBD1 aligns across 8 bases. V lost 5 bases, J lost 0 bases, and 14 bases stayed unmatched. CDR1 is MNHEY and CDR2 is SMNVEV in the germline V gene (reference sequence). The CDR3 totals 18 residues. CDR3 loop: CASSTSRGRRSMNTEAFF. The CDR3 nucleotides are TGTGCCAGCAGTACCTCCAGGGGGCGAAGGTCCATGAACACTGAAGCTTTCTTT.

The chain combines TRBV7-3 with TRBJ1-1; D might be TRBD1 (6 bases). Per the germline V gene, CDR1 is SGHTA and CDR2 is FQGTGA. Trimming shortened V by 5 bases and J by 2 bases, and 9 bases separated the two germline ends. The CDR3 consists of 13 residues. This CDR3 is CASSPQGNTEAFF. The CDR3 DNA sequence: TGTGCCAGCAGCCCACAGGGAAACACTGAAGCTTTCTTT.

With regard to this clone: Compared with germline, one end of the junction differs, possibly owing to a read error. The V call is TRBV5-6, the J call TRBJ1-2; the D is unclear. CDR3 length: 15 residues. Germline CDR1 and CDR2: SGHDT and YYEEEE. The CDR3 DNA reads as TGTGCCAGCACCTTGGGCCTGGGAGACACCTATGGCTACACCTTC. This translates into CASTLGLGDTYGYTF.